This passage covers 3 T cell receptor beta chains from one sample sequenced in a study of blood T cell repertoires in COVID-19. Clones were read by immunoSEQ multiplex PCR, and TCRdb kept only the in-frame ones, dropping some. The repertoire includes about 420,000 clones, around 90% of them detected once, and 0.8% to 0.85% sits in the top ten. Sample: peripheral blood. The receptor set was obtained from a man in his late teens or twenties with COVID-19, enrolled during active disease.

The chain combines TRBV4-1 with TRBJ1-2, with 8 bases identical to TRBD1. The V gene end was trimmed by 1 base and the J gene end by 6 bases; junction bases not matched to a gene: 10. Looked up from germline, CDR1 is MGHRA and CDR2 is YSYEKL. The CDR3 consists of 16 residues. The CDR3 coding sequence is TGCGCCAGCAGCCAAGTTCTCCGGGACAGGAGTAATGGCTACACCTTC. As protein: CASSQVLRDRSNGYTF.

The chain couples TRBV6-1 to TRBJ1-1, with D possibly matching TRBD1 (5 bases). Germline values: CDR1 MNHNS, CDR2 SASEGT. With 2 bases removed from V and 0 bases from J, the gap between germline ends came to 7 bases. The CDR3 loop spans 14 amino acids. For the CDR3, the DNA is TGTGCCAGCAGTGAAAAACAGGTGAACACTGAAGCTTTCTTT. It codes for CASSEKQVNTEAFF.

The chain joins TRBV21-1 to TRBJ1-2; the D segment call TRBD1 is taken from the table without a DNA check. TRBV21-1 is listed as a pseudogene. The CDR3 length is 20 residues. The CDR3 nucleotides are TGTGCCATGGCGGACCGGGACACCCACAGGTCGACTTACTGGTACTATGGCTACACCTTC. It yields the protein CAMADRDTHRSTYWYYGYTF.